This T cell receptor (beta chain) is drawn from a study of T cell repertoires in cytomegalovirus infection. Across the whole study: Evidence of both CMV infection and a matching HLA type came from public TCR beta signatures. The study's findings and limits: HLA-C-restricted CMV-specific TCR beta clonotypes prevailed in the ex vivo response. People with CMV and the relevant HLA were identified by cumulative public TCR beta family frequency.

This clonotype was picked up one time. Its antigen is unidentified. Trimming pared 8 bases from V and 3 bases from J, leaving 11 bases between. The V gene's germline CDR1 is KGHSH and CDR2 LQKENI. CDR3 length: 13 residues. In TCRdb, the reads were re-called with MiXCR into one record per CDR3 protein. The sample shows hundreds of thousands of distinct CDR3 sequences, about a third of them seen only once. The chain couples TRBV18 to TRBJ2-4, with no clear D. This receptor was taken from a human donor in good health (CMV status not recorded). Some clones in this sample may be carry-over from other donors' samples. The sequenced material came from PBMCs. CDR3 coding DNA: TGTGCCAGCACGGGCGTGGTCAAAAACATTCAGTACTTC. Translating gives CASTGVVKNIQYF.